This T cell receptor (beta chain) stems from a study of radiation and T cells in renal cell carcinoma. Overall study context: Nephrectomy followed 15 Gy stereotactic body radiation by 4 weeks.

Time point: baseline pretreatment blood. Sample treatment: 15 Gy SBRT to primary tumor, nephrectomy 4 weeks later. Serial blood draws occurred at baseline and 2 and 4 weeks post-SBRT. The patient's renal cell carcinoma had clear cell pathology. The junction had 4 bases not matched to a gene; V was cut back by 3 bases and J by 3 bases. This CDR3 spans 14 amino acids. The germline V gene encodes CDR1 SGHNT and CDR2 YENEEA. Here immunoSEQ multiplex PCR was the method, and the copy in TCRdb shows in-frame clones only, minus some. The data contain under 65,000 clones, roughly three quarters of them seen just once; the ten biggest clones take up 6% to 8%. This clone was seen just once.

The sequencing used blood, collected from a patient whose treatment included radiotherapy and nephrectomy. The chain is built from TRBV11-3 and TRBJ2-7; 8 nucleotides match TRBD1. The clonotype comes from a man aged 60-69 years with renal cell carcinoma. CDR3 amino acids: CASSFTGGGYEQYF. The CDR3 DNA reads TGTGCCAGCAGCTTTACAGGGGGAGGCTACGAGCAGTACTTC.